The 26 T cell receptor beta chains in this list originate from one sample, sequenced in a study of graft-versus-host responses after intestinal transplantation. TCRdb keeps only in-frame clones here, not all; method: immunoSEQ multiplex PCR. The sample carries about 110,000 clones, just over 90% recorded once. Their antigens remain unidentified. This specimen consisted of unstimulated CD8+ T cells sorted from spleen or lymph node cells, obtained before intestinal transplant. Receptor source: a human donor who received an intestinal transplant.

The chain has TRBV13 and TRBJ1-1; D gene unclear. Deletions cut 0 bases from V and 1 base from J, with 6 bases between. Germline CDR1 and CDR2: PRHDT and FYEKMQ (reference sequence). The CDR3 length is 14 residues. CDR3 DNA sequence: TGTGCCAGCAGCTTAGGGGTAGGGAACACTGAAGCTTTCTTT. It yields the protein CASSLGVGNTEAFF.

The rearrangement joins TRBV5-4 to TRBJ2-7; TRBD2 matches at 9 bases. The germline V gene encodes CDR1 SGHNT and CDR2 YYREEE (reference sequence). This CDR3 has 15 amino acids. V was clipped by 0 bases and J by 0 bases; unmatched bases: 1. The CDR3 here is CASSLGLAASYEQYF. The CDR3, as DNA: TGTGCCAGCAGCTTGGGACTAGCGGCCTCCTACGAGCAGTACTTC.

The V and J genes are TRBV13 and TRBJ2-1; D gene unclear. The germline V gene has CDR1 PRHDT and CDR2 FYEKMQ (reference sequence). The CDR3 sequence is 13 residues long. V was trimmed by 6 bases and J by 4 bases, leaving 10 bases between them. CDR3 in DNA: TGTGCCAGCAGATCACTAATGTACAATGAGCAGTTCTTC. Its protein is CASRSLMYNEQFF. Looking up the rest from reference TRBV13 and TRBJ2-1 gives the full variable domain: AAGVIQSPRHLIKEKRETATLKCYPIPRHDTVYWYQQGPGQDPQFLISFYEKMQSDKGSIPDRFSAQQFSDYHSELNMSSLELGDSALYFCASRSLMYNEQFFGPGTRLTVL.

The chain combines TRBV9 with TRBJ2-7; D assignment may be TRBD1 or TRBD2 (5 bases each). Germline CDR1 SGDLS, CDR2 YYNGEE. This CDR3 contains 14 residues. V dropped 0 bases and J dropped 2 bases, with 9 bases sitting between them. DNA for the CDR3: TGTGCCAGCAGCGTAGACGGGGACCCCTACGAGCAGTACTTC. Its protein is CASSVDGDPYEQYF.

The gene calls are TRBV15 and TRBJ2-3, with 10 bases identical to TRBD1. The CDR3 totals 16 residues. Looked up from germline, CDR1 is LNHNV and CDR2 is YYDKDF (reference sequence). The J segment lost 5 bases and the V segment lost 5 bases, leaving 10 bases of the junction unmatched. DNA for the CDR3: TGTGCCACCAGCGGTCAAGATAGGACAGGGGGAGATACGCAGTATTTT. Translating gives CATSGQDRTGGDTQYF.

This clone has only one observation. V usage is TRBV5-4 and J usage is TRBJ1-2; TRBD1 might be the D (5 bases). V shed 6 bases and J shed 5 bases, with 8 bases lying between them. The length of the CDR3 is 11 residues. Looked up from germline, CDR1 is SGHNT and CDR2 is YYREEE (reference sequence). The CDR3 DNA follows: TGTGCCAGCAACGGGGGATATGGCTACACCTTC. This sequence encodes CASNGGYGYTF.

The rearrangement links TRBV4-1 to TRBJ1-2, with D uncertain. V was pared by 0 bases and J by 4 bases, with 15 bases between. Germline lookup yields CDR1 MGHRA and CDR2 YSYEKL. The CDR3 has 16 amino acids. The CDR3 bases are TGCGCCAGCAGCCAAGATTTGACGGTAATTGGCTATGGCTACACCTTC. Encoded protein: CASSQDLTVIGYGYTF.

For the CDR3, the DNA is TGTGCCAGCAGTCACGGCGGGACTAGCGGGATCCTCGGCACAGATACGCAGTATTTT. Amino acids: CASSHGGTSGILGTDTQYF. The chain joins TRBV2 to TRBJ2-3; 13 nucleotides agree with TRBD2. Trimming removed 5 bases from V and 1 base from J; junction bases left unmatched: 12. The germline V gene encodes CDR1 SNHLY and CDR2 FYNNEI. This CDR3 is built from 19 residues. The full variable domain, its missing parts supplied by reference TRBV2 and TRBJ2-3, is EPEVTQTPSHQVTQMGQEVILRCVPISNHLYFYWYRQILGQKVEFLVSFYNNEISEKSEIFDDQFSVERPDGSNFTLKIRSTKLEDSAMYFCASSHGGTSGILGTDTQYFGPGTRLTVL.

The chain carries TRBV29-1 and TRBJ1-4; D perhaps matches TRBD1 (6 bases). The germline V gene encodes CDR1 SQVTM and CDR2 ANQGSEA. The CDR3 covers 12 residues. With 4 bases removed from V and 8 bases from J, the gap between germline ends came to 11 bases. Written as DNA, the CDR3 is TGCAGCGTTGGGACAGACGAAGAAAAACTGTTTTTT. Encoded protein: CSVGTDEEKLFF.

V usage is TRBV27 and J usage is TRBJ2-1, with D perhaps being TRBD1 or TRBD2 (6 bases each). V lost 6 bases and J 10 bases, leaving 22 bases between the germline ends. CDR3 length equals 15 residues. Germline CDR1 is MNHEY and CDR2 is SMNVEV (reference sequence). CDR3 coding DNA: TGTGCCAGCAGGGAAGGGGGAGGACACAATGTAGAGCAGTTCTTC. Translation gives CASREGGGHNVEQFF.

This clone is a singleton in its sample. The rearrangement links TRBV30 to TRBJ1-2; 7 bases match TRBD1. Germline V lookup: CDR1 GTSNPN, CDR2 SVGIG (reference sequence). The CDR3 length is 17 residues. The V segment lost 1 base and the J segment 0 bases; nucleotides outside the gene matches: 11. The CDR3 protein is CAWSDPGQSYSNYGYTF. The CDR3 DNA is TGTGCCTGGAGTGATCCGGGACAGTCCTATTCTAACTATGGCTACACCTTC.

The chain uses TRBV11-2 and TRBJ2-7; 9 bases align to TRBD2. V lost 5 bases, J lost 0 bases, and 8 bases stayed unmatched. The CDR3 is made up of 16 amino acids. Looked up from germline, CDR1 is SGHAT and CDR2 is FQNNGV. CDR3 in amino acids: CASSPPGTSYSYEQYF. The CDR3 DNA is TGTGCCAGCAGCCCGCCCGGGACTAGCTACTCCTACGAGCAGTACTTC.

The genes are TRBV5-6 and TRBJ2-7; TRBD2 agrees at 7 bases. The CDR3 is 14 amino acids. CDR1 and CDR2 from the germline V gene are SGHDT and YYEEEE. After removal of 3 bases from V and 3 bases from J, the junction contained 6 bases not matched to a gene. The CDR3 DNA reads TGTGCCAGCAGCTCTGGACTAGTGAACTACGAGCAGTACTTC. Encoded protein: CASSSGLVNYEQYF.

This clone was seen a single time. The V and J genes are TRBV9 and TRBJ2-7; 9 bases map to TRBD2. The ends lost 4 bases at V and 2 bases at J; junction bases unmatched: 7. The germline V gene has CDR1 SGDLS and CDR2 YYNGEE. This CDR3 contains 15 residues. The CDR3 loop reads CASSSSGVSTYEQYF. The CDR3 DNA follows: TGTGCCAGCAGCTCTAGCGGGGTATCTACCTACGAGCAGTACTTC.

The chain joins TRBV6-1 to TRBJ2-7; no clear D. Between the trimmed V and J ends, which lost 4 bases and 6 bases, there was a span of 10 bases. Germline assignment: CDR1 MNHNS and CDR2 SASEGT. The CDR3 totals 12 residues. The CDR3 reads CASSAPRGEQYF. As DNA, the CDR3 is TGTGCCAGCAGTGCTCCTAGAGGCGAGCAGTACTTC.

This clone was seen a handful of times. CDR3: CASSLGAGVRPEQYF. CDR3 sequence (DNA): TGTGCCAGCAGCTTGGGGGCGGGAGTTCGACCCGAGCAGTACTTC. The chain joins TRBV5-4 to TRBJ2-7; TRBD2 matches 7 bases. Germline V gene data show CDR1 as SGHNT and CDR2 as YYREEE (reference sequence). The CDR3 totals 15 residues. Trimming removed 0 bases from V and 6 bases from J; junction bases left unmatched: 9.

This CDR3 reads CASSPIGRAGVHEQFF. The CDR3 nucleotides are TGCGCCAGCAGCCCCATCGGTCGAGCGGGAGTCCATGAGCAGTTCTTC. The chain joins TRBV4-1 to TRBJ2-1, with TRBD2 matching over 8 bases. The CDR3 covers 16 residues. Per the germline V gene, CDR1 is MGHRA and CDR2 is YSYEKL. V lost 4 bases to trimming and J lost 8 bases; unmatched junction nucleotides: 13.

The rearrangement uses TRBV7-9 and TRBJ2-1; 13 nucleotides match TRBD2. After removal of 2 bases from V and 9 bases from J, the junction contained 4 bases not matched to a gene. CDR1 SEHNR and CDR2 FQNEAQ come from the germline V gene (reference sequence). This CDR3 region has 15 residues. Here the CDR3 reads CASSLSGLAGVEQFF. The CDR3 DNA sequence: TGTGCCAGCAGCTTATCCGGACTAGCGGGAGTTGAGCAGTTCTTC. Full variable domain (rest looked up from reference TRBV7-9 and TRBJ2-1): DTGVSQNPRHKITKRGQNVTFRCDPISEHNRLYWYRQTLGQGPEFLTYFQNEAQLEKSRLLSDRFSAERPKGSFSTLEIQRTEQGDSAMYLCASSLSGLAGVEQFFGPGTRLTVL.

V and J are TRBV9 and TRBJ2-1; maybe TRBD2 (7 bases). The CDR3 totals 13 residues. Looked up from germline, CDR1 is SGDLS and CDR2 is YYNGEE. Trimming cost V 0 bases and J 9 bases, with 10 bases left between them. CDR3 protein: CASSVGGGGEQFF. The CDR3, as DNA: TGTGCCAGCAGCGTAGGCGGGGGCGGTGAGCAGTTCTTC.

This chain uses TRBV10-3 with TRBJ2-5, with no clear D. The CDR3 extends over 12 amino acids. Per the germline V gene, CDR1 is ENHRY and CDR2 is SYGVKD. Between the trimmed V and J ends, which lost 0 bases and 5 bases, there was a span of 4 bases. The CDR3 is CAISESTETQYF. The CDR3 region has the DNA TGTGCCATCAGTGAGTCGACGGAGACCCAGTACTTC.

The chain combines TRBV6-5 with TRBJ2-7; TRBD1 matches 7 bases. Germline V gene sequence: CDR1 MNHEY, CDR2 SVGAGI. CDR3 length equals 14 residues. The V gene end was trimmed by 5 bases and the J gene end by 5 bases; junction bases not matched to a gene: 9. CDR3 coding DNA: TGTGCCAGCAGTCTAGACAGGGAGTCCCACGAGCAGTACTTC. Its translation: CASSLDRESHEQYF.

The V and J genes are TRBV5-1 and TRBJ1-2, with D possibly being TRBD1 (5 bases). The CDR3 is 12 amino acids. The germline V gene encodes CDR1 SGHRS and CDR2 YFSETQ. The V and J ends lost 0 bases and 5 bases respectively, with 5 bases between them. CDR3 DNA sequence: TGCGCCAGCAGCTTGGGACAGTATGGCTACACCTTC. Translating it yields CASSLGQYGYTF.

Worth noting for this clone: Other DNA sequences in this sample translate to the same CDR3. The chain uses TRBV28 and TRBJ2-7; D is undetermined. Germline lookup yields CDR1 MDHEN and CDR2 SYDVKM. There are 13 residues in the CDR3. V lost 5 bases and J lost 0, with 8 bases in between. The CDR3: CASSRPSSYEQYF. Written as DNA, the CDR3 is TGTGCCAGCAGTAGGCCTTCCTCCTACGAGCAGTACTTC.

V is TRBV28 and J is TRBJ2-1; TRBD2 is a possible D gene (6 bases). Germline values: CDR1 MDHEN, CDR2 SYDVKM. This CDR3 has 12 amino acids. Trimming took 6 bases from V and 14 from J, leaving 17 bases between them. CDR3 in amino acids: CASSGMGGVEFF. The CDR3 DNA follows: TGTGCCAGCAGCGGTATGGGGGGAGTGGAGTTCTTC.

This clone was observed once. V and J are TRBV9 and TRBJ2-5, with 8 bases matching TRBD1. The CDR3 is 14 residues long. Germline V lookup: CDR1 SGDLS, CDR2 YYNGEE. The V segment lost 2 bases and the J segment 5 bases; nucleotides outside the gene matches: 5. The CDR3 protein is CASSVQGAEETQYF. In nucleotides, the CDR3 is TGTGCCAGCAGCGTCCAGGGGGCGGAGGAGACCCAGTACTTC.

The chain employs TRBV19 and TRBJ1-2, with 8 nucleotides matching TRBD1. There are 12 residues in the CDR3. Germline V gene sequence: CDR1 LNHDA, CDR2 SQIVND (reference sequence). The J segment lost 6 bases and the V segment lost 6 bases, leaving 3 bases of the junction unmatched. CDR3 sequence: CASRTGEDGYTF. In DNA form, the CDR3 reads TGTGCCAGTAGGACAGGGGAAGATGGCTACACCTTC.